These 28 T cell receptor beta chains were sequenced from one sample in a study of cytomegalovirus exposure and HLA in healthy donors. Amplification used 60 Vbeta primers and 13 Jbeta primers. Generated by immunoSEQ multiplex PCR, the TCRdb table keeps only in-frame clones and is missing some. This sample has fewer than 200,000 clones, with about 80% found just once. The sample taken for sequencing was PBMCs. The receptors originated from a female donor in good health and CMV-seronegative.

The sample holds a few counts of this clone. This rearrangement joins TRBV7-2 to TRBJ1-5; 10 positions match TRBD1. The V and J ends lost 5 bases and 5 bases, in that order; junction bases with no gene match: 3. This CDR3 contains 14 residues. Looked up from germline, CDR1 is SGHTA and CDR2 is FQGNSA. CDR3 loop: CASSADRGDQPQHF. CDR3 nucleotide sequence: TGTGCCAGCAGCGCGGACAGGGGGGATCAGCCCCAGCATTTT. The full variable domain, rest sourced from reference TRBV7-2 and TRBJ1-5, is GAGVSQSPSNKVTEKGKDVELRCDPISGHTALYWYRQSLGQGLEFLIYFQGNSAPDKSGLPSDRFSAERTGGSVSTLTIQRTQQEDSAVYLCASSADRGDQPQHFGDGTRLSIL.

The chain carries TRBV4-1 and TRBJ1-2; D remains ambiguous. V was clipped by 0 bases and J by 2 bases, with 19 bases between them. The CDR3 is 18 residues long. Germline CDR1 is MGHRA and CDR2 is YSYEKL. CDR3 sequence: CASSQDPFLTAANYGYTF. In nucleotides, the CDR3 is TGCGCCAGCAGCCAAGATCCTTTTCTGACGGCAGCGAACTATGGCTACACCTTC.

This clone appeared a few times. V gene TRBV6-1 combines with J gene TRBJ1-2; 7 nucleotides align to TRBD1. Trimming removed 6 bases from V and 7 bases from J; junction bases left unmatched: 8. Germline lookup yields CDR1 MNHNS and CDR2 SASEGT. The CDR3 contains 13 residues. The CDR3 DNA is TGTGCCAGCAGGATGACAGGGCTGGGTGGCTACACCTTC. This gives the protein CASRMTGLGGYTF.

This sequence joins TRBV7-9 and TRBJ2-1, with a weak D call TRBD1 (5 bases). This CDR3 comprises 17 residues. Germline values: CDR1 SEHNR, CDR2 FQNEAQ (reference sequence). V was clipped by 4 bases and J by 1 base, with 17 bases between them. The CDR3 nucleotides read TGTGCCAGCAGCTCCCAACAGGTTGGGGAATCCTACAATGAGCAGTTCTTC. Translated: CASSSQQVGESYNEQFF.

DNA of the CDR3: TGCGCCAGCAGTGATAATAGAGGTAATGAGCAGTTCTTC. Its translation is CASSDNRGNEQFF. The rearrangement uses TRBV10-1 and TRBJ2-1, with D uncertain. Germline V gene sequence: CDR1 WNHNN, CDR2 SYGVQD (reference sequence). The CDR3 is made up of 13 amino acids. V dropped 3 bases and J dropped 7 bases, with 10 bases sitting between them.

J is TRBJ2-3 and V is TRBV7-6, with 10 bases that match TRBD1. CDR3 length: 15 residues. Germline CDR1 SGHVS, CDR2 FNYEAQ. Losses at the gene ends were 5 bases for V and 2 bases for J; bases not matched to a gene: 4. The CDR3 DNA is TGTGCCAGCAGCCTGGACAGGGGGATCACAGATACGCAGTATTTT. This sequence encodes CASSLDRGITDTQYF. The full variable domain, with the rest looked up from reference TRBV7-6 and TRBJ2-3, is GAGVSQSPRYKVTKRGQDVALRCDPISGHVSLYWYRQALGQGPEFLTYFNYEAQQDKSGLPNDRFSAERPEGSISTLTIQRTEQRDSAMYRCASSLDRGITDTQYFGPGTRLTVL.

The chain combines TRBV6-5 with TRBJ1-1; D possibly corresponds to TRBD1 (6 bases). Trimming left V 6 bases short and J 4 bases short, with 12 bases between. CDR1 and CDR2 (germline): MNHEY, SVGAGI. This CDR3 region has 13 residues. CDR3 loop: CASRWTEGTEAFF. In DNA form, the CDR3 reads TGTGCCAGCAGGTGGACAGAAGGCACTGAAGCTTTCTTT.

This clone was picked up one time. The chain carries TRBV6-6 and TRBJ1-1; TRBD1 matches at 8 bases. The CDR3 has 13 amino acids. The J segment lost 12 bases and the V segment lost 6 bases, leaving 12 bases of the junction unmatched. CDR1 is MNHNY, CDR2 SVGAGI, per germline (reference sequence). In nucleotides, the CDR3 is TGTGCCAGCAGAACCCGGACAGGGAGTTCGTCTTTCTTT. Protein sequence: CASRTRTGSSSFF.

The V and J genes are TRBV5-5 and TRBJ2-1, with D maybe TRBD2 (6 bases). CDR3 length: 14 residues. V lost 4 bases and J 7 bases, leaving 15 bases between the germline ends. The V gene's germline CDR1 is SGHKS and CDR2 YYEKEE (reference sequence). This CDR3 reads CASSPAGLSNEQFF. CDR3 nucleotides: TGTGCCAGCAGCCCAGCCGGACTATCGAATGAGCAGTTCTTC. Supplemented by reference TRBV5-5 and TRBJ2-1, the full variable domain reads DAGVTQSPTHLIKTRGQQVTLRCSPISGHKSVSWYQQVLGQGPQFIFQYYEKEERGRGNFPDRFSARQFPNYSSELNVNALLLGDSALYLCASSPAGLSNEQFFGPGTRLTVL.

The chain is built from TRBV20-1 and TRBJ1-4, with D possibly TRBD1 on 6 matching bases. V was pared by 5 bases and J by 10 bases, with 11 bases between. The CDR3 consists of 11 residues. Per the germline V gene, CDR1 is DFQATT and CDR2 is SNEGSKA (reference sequence). The chain's CDR3 is CSAGGVGKLFF. CDR3 coding DNA: TGCAGTGCTGGGGGCGTAGGAAAACTGTTTTTT.

This chain joins TRBV4-2 and TRBJ1-3; tentative D call: TRBD1 (6 bases). Trimming took 0 bases from V and 2 from J, leaving 14 bases between them. The CDR3 contains 17 residues. Germline CDR1 is LGHNA and CDR2 is YNFKEQ. The CDR3 is CASSQDPGEGAGNTIYF. The CDR3 bases are TGTGCCAGCAGCCAAGACCCAGGGGAGGGTGCTGGAAACACCATATATTTT.

The chain couples TRBV7-3 to TRBJ2-1; no clear D. The V end lost 5 bases, the J end lost 3 bases, and 14 bases lay between the germline ends. This CDR3 region has 15 residues. Germline CDR1 and CDR2: SGHTA and FQGTGA. The CDR3 loop reads CASSLTAPDYNEQFF. CDR3 nucleotide sequence: TGTGCCAGCAGCCTCACAGCTCCGGACTACAATGAGCAGTTCTTC.

This chain connects TRBV21-1 to TRBJ2-7; the DNA was not compared with TRBD1, the D call given in the table. TRBV21-1 is reported as a pseudogene. There are 15 residues in the CDR3. The CDR3 is CASNEGHPSSYEQYF. In DNA, the CDR3 is TGTGCCAGCAATGAGGGACACCCGAGCTCCTACGAGCAGTACTTC.

V usage is TRBV15 and J usage is TRBJ1-6, with D tentatively TRBD1 (6 bases). This CDR3 has 12 residues. Germline lookup yields CDR1 LNHNV and CDR2 YYDKDF (reference sequence). Trimming removed 9 bases at V and 7 bases at J, with 10 bases between. The CDR3 DNA reads TGTGCCACTAGGACAGTAAATTCACCCCTCCACTTT. Protein sequence: CATRTVNSPLHF.

The rearrangement uses TRBV5-4 and TRBJ2-7; possible D gene TRBD1, 5 bases. Looked up from germline, CDR1 is SGHNT and CDR2 is YYREEE (reference sequence). This CDR3 is 12 amino acids long. The V end was cut by 5 bases, the J end by 4 bases, with 10 bases between. The CDR3 protein is CASSTQGYEQYF. CDR3 bases: TGTGCCAGCAGTACGCAGGGTTACGAGCAGTACTTC.

The chain is built from TRBV4-1 and TRBJ2-1, with D possibly TRBD2 on 6 matching bases. This CDR3 has 17 amino acids. Germline V CDR1 and CDR2: MGHRA, YSYEKL. With 0 bases removed from V and 0 bases from J, the gap between germline ends came to 12 bases. CDR3 sequence reads: CASSQDRETSSYNEQFF. As DNA, the CDR3 is TGCGCCAGCAGCCAAGATAGGGAGACTAGCTCCTACAATGAGCAGTTCTTC.

This chain links TRBV4-1 with TRBJ2-7; D unresolved. Germline-derived CDR1 and CDR2 are MGHRA and YSYEKL. The CDR3 runs 14 residues. Trimming removed 0 bases from V and 3 bases from J, with 9 bases in between. The DNA of the CDR3 is TGCGCCAGCAGCCAAGAAAGCGATTACTACGAGCAGTACTTC. Translation: CASSQESDYYEQYF.

The chain joins TRBV5-1 to TRBJ2-7, with 8 bases matching TRBD2. With 3 bases clipped from V and 3 bases from J, the junction kept 5 bases outside the gene matches. The CDR3 contains 14 residues. Germline-derived CDR1 and CDR2 are SGHRS and YFSETQ. CDR3 DNA: TGCGCCAGCAGCTCGACCGGGACTAGCTACGAGCAGTACTTC. Encoded protein: CASSSTGTSYEQYF.

The sample holds one count of this clone. The chain uses TRBV5-4 and TRBJ2-7, with 8 bases that match TRBD2. CDR1 is SGHNT and CDR2 is YYREEE in the germline V gene (reference sequence). This CDR3 is built from 15 residues. With V trimmed by 4 bases and J by 2 bases, 8 bases remained unmatched. CDR3 in amino acids: CASSTRAGAAYEQYF. The CDR3 nucleotides are TGTGCCAGCAGCACCCGAGCGGGAGCGGCCTACGAGCAGTACTTC.

This clone was detected once. CDR3 coding DNA: TGCGCCAGCAGCCCTTCGCGGGGGGGCCGTAGGGAGCAGTACTTC. Translated, it gives CASSPSRGGRREQYF. The chain links TRBV4-1 to TRBJ2-7, with 9 bases aligning to TRBD2. CDR1 is MGHRA, CDR2 YSYEKL, per germline. The J segment lost 7 bases and the V segment lost 4 bases, leaving 11 bases of the junction unmatched. The CDR3 is 15 residues long.

This chain links TRBV4-1 with TRBJ1-1; 7 nucleotides agree with TRBD1. There are 14 residues in the CDR3. Losses at the gene ends were 0 bases for V and 11 bases for J; bases not matched to a gene: 9. Germline values: CDR1 MGHRA, CDR2 YSYEKL. DNA of the CDR3: TGCGCCAGCAGCCAAGAGGGGACAGACTGGGGGGCTTTCTTT. Translation: CASSQEGTDWGAFF.

The chain joins TRBV2 to TRBJ1-2; D uncertain. The V gene's germline CDR1 is SNHLY and CDR2 FYNNEI. Between the trimmed V and J ends, which lost 4 bases and 8 bases, there was a span of 14 bases. CDR3 length: 13 residues. CDR3 amino acids: CASSGAGLGGYTF. CDR3 in DNA: TGTGCCAGCAGTGGGGCAGGACTCGGCGGCTACACCTTC. Complete variable domain (other parts from reference TRBV2 and TRBJ1-2): EPEVTQTPSHQVTQMGQEVILRCVPISNHLYFYWYRQILGQKVEFLVSFYNNEISEKSEIFDDQFSVERPDGSNFTLKIRSTKLEDSAMYFCASSGAGLGGYTFGSGTRLTVV.

This clone turned up a few times. The chain is built from TRBV11-2 and TRBJ2-1; 12 bases are shared with TRBD2. This CDR3 region has 16 residues. Looked up from germline, CDR1 is SGHAT and CDR2 is FQNNGV. The ends lost 1 base at V and 6 bases at J; junction bases unmatched: 4. The CDR3 sequence: CASSLASGGALNEQFF. As DNA, the CDR3 is TGTGCCAGCAGCTTAGCTAGCGGGGGGGCCCTCAATGAGCAGTTCTTC.

Note on this clone: This same CDR3 is encoded by further DNA sequences in the sample. This chain links TRBV7-6 with TRBJ1-3; D might be TRBD1 (5 bases). CDR1 and CDR2 (germline): SGHVS, FNYEAQ. The V and J ends lost 5 bases and 4 bases respectively, with 9 bases between them. The CDR3 totals 13 residues. CDR3 coding DNA: TGTGCCAGCAGCCCGGGGGGGGGAAACACCATATATTTT. Amino acid sequence: CASSPGGGNTIYF.

V is TRBV4-1 and J is TRBJ2-7; 13 nucleotides line up with TRBD2. The V segment lost 0 bases and the J segment 5 bases; nucleotides outside the gene matches: 4. There are 16 residues in the CDR3. Looked up from germline, CDR1 is MGHRA and CDR2 is YSYEKL. CDR3: CASSQETSGRAHEQYF. The CDR3 region has the DNA TGCGCCAGCAGCCAAGAAACTAGCGGGAGGGCCCACGAGCAGTACTTC.

This chain uses TRBV5-1 with TRBJ2-3, with a tentative D call TRBD2 (6 bases). This CDR3 spans 15 amino acids. The V and J ends lost 3 bases and 4 bases respectively, with 15 bases between them. Per the germline V gene, CDR1 is SGHRS and CDR2 is YFSETQ. The CDR3 region is CASSSSVLGSDTQYF. The CDR3 DNA reads as TGCGCCAGCAGCTCTAGCGTTCTAGGTTCAGATACGCAGTATTTT. Filled out from reference TRBV5-1 and TRBJ2-3, the complete variable domain reads KAGVTQTPRYLIKTRGQQVTLSCSPISGHRSVSWYQQTPGQGLQFLFEYFSETQRNKGNFPGRFSGRQFSNSRSEMNVSTLELGDSALYLCASSSSVLGSDTQYFGPGTRLTVL.

The chain has TRBV2 and TRBJ1-2; D not resolved. V gave up 2 bases and J gave up 1 base, with 8 bases separating them. The CDR3 is made up of 14 amino acids. The germline gives CDR1 SNHLY, CDR2 FYNNEI. The CDR3 region is CASSERRVNYGYTF. The DNA of the CDR3 is TGTGCCAGCAGTGAAAGGAGAGTTAACTATGGCTACACCTTC.

J is TRBJ1-1 and V is TRBV5-5; 7 nucleotides agree with TRBD1. This CDR3 spans 15 amino acids. The ends lost 0 bases at V and 1 base at J; junction bases unmatched: 3. Germline V gene data show CDR1 as SGHKS and CDR2 as YYEKEE (reference sequence). CDR3 protein: CASSLVGGRNTEAFF. The CDR3 nucleotides are TGTGCCAGCAGCTTGGTAGGGGGCAGGAACACTGAAGCTTTCTTT.